This TCR beta chain was recorded in a study of shared clonotypes between healthy human individuals. Overall study findings and caveats: Clonotypes that were shared across a few donors made up approximately 5.1% of naive CD4 clonotypes.

For this clone: Its cognate antigen is unknown.

Authors' processing steps: Quality scores were absent from the junction-only immunoSEQ sequences, so filtering differed. Assay used: immunoSEQ multiplex PCR; TCRdb lists only in-frame clones, some missing. The V and J calls and clone size come from that table; D and trimming were worked out from the DNA. The repertoire has 2.5 million or so clones, over 85% of them found once; the top ten carry about 0.13%. The germline CDR1 and CDR2 sequences are WNHNN and SYGVQD (reference sequence). The CDR3 consists of 18 residues. Losses at the gene ends were 6 bases for V and 4 bases for J; bases not matched to a gene: 14.

Sequencing was done on a sample of naive CD4+ T cells sorted from blood. Subset in this sample: CD45RA+ positively selected. The sequence derives from a man aged 18 to 29 in good health. The J gene is TRBJ2-2, the V gene TRBV10-1; 10 positions match TRBD2. The CDR3 DNA is TGCGCCAGCAGGGACCCTAGCGGGAGTGAGTTCTGCACCGGGGAGCTGTTTTTT. It translates to CASRDPSGSEFCTGELFF.